The clone carrying this TCR beta chain came up many times. The data are from a study of early T cells in non-severe SARS-CoV-2 infection. The germline CDR1 and CDR2 sequences are PRHDT and FYEKMQ (reference sequence). Trimming removed 5 bases at V and 2 bases at J, with 11 bases between. This CDR3 has 14 amino acids. TCRdb reprocessed the 5' RACE reads via MiXCR and lists one record per CDR3 protein. Found here are about 33,000 distinct CDR3 sequences, roughly 5% of them singletons; the top ten hold 30%. This TCR came from an adult who was a healthcare worker with PCR-confirmed SARS-CoV-2 infection or an uninfected control (not recorded which). The specimen was whole blood. This chain links TRBV13 with TRBJ2-3; maybe TRBD1 (6 bases). CDR3 nucleotide sequence: TGTGCCAGCAGCAACAGGGATCACACAGATACGCAGTATTTT. It yields the protein CASSNRDHTDTQYF.